Listed here is a single T cell receptor (beta chain). Per the original methods: Estimated nucleated cell counts came from reference gene primer amplification. The protocol was immunoSEQ multiplex PCR, while the TCRdb copy is restricted to in-frame clones and leaves out a portion. V, J and clone size are those of that table, while D and trimming were read from the DNA. Of over 200,000 clones listed, 84% are singletons. These data originate in a study of blood T cell repertoires in COVID-19. Study summary: In each case, the material was cDNA or gDNA derived from T cells, B-cell-depleted T cells, or PBMCs.

The CDR3 extends over 12 amino acids. The V gene lost 6 bases and the J gene lost 9 bases, with 14 bases spanning the gap. CDR1 and CDR2 (germline): SNHLY, FYNNEI. This rearrangement joins TRBV2 to TRBJ2-5; D possibly corresponds to TRBD1 (6 bases). The specimen was peripheral blood. The receptor comes from a middle-aged man who had recovered from COVID-19. CDR3 in DNA: TGTGCCAGCAGGGACAGTGCGGCGGCCCAGTACTTC. Amino acids: CASRDSAAAQYF.